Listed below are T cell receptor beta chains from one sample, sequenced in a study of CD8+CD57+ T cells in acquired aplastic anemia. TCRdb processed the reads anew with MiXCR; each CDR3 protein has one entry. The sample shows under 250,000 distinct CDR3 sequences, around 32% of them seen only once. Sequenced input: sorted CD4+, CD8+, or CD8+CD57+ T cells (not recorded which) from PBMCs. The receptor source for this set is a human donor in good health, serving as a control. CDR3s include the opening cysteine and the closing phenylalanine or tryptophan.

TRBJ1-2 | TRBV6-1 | CASSEVYGYTF
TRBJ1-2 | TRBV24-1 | CATSVGTAYGYTF
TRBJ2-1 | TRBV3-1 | CASSQASGNHEQFF
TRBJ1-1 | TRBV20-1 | CSARGGTVEAFF
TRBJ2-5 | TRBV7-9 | CASSLMEQETQYF
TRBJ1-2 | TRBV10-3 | CAISESGQLYGYTF
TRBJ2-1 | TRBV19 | CASSIGLGANEQFF
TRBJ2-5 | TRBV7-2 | CASSPPWETQYF
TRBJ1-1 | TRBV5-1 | CASSLEPPPGNTEAFF
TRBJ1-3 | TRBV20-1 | CSAPPLASAGNTIYF
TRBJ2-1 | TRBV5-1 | CASSLSTSGTYEQFF
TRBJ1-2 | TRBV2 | CASGQGGDGYTF
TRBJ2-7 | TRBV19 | CASSARSYEQYF
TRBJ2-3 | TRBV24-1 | CATSDEGGPDTQYF
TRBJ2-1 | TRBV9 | CASSGSYRRDEQFF
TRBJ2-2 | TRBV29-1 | CRRRPGLAGVDTGELFF
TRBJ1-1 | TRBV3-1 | CASSQWGAATEAFF
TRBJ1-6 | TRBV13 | CASSVKDFLGGDNSPLHF
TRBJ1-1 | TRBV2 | CASGGQRTEAFF
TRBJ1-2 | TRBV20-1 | CSARRQGDGYTF
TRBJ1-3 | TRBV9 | CASSVGNGNTIYF
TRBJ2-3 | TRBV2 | CASTQRYTDTQYF
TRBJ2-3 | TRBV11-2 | CASSPRTGGSDTQYF
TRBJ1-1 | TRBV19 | CASSRVRVNTEAFF
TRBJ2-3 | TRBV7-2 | CASSSDRSDTQYF
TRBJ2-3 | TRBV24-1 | CATSDGFGGSDTQYF
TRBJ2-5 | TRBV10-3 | CAIFSGFEETQYF
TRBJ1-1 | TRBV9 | CASSENIYAEAFF
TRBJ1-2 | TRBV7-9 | CASRSNRGRRYGYTF
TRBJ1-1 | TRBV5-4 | CASSLDRANTEAFF
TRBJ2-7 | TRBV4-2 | CASSRTSGHYEQYF
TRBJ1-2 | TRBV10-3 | CAISEWENYGYTF
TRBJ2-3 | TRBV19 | CASTYSGGLLDTQYF
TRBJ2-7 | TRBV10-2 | CASSEGPPNTYEQYF
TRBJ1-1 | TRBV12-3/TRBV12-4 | CASSLASRSTEAFF
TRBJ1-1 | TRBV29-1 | CSVRIYWMSEIKMNTEAFF
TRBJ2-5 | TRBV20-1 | CSAIVAGGRSPNLGQRETQYF
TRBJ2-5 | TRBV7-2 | CASSSLLSEETQYF
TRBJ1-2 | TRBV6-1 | CASRGGWGYTF
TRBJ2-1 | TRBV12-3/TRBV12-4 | CASRSSGSSVEQFF
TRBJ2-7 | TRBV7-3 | CASSMTGGTEQYF
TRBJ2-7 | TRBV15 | CATSRDFLMGQGDGEQYF
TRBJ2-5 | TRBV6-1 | CASTYGRGVQETQYF
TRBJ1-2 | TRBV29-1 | CSVEKNYGYTF
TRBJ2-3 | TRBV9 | CASSVGRRTDTQYF
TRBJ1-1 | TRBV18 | CASSPQSNTEAFF
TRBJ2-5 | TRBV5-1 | CASSPSGQGRETQYF
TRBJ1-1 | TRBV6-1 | CASSNKDGGPTEAFF
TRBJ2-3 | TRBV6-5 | CASSYRGPPLDTQYF
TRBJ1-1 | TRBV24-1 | CATRGRTGDTEAFF
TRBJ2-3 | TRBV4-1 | CASSQGLAGSFGTDTQYF
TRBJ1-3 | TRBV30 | CARSTAHTVGNTIYF
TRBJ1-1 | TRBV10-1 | CASSDRGRAFF
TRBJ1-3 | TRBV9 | CASSEGGIFRNTMYF
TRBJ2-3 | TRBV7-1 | CASSSLTGGAGVGDTQYF
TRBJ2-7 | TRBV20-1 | CSARDLMTDSYEQYF
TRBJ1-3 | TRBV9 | CASSVGQFPGNAIYF